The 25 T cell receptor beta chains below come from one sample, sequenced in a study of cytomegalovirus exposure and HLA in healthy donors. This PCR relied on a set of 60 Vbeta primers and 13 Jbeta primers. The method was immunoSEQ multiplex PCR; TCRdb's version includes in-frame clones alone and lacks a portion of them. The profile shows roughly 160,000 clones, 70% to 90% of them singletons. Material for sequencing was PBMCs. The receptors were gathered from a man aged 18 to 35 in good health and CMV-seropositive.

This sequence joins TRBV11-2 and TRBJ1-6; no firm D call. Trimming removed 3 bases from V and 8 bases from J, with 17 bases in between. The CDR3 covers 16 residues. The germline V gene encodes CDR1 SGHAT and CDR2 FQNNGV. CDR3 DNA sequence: TGTGCCAGCAGCTTTCTAACCGAGCATAACGATTCACCCCTCCACTTT. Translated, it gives CASSFLTEHNDSPLHF.

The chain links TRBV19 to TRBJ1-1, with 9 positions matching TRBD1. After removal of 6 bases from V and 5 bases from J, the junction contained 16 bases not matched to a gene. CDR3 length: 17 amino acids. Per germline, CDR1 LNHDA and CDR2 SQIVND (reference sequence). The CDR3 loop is CASSPLPGQGSRTEAFF. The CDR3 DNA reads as TGTGCCAGTAGCCCCCTCCCCGGACAGGGGTCTCGGACTGAAGCTTTCTTT.

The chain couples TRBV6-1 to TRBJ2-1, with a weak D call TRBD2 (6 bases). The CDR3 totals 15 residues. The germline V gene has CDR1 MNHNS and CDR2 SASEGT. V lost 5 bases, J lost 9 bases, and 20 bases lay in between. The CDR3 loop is CASSRTRGNQGEQFF. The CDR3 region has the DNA TGTGCCAGCAGTAGGACACGGGGGAATCAGGGTGAGCAGTTCTTC.

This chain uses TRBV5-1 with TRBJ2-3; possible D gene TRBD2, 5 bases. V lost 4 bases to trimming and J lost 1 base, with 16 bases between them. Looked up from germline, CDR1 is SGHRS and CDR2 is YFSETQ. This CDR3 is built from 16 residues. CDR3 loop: CASSGVAGERTDTQYF. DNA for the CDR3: TGCGCCAGCAGCGGTGTGGCGGGTGAACGCACAGATACGCAGTATTTT.

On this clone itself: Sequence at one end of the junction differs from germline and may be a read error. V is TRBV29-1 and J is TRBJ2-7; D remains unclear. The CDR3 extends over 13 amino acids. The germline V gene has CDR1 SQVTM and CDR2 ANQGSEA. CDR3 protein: CSVRTLDSNEQYF. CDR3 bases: TGCAGCGTCCGAACCCTAGACTCCAACGAGCAGTACTTC.

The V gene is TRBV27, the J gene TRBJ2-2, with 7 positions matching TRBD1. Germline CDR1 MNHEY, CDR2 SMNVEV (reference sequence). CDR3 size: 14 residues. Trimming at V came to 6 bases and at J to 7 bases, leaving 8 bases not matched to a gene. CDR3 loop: CASRTLQGFGELFF. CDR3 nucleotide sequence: TGTGCCAGCAGAACCCTACAGGGGTTCGGGGAGCTGTTTTTT.

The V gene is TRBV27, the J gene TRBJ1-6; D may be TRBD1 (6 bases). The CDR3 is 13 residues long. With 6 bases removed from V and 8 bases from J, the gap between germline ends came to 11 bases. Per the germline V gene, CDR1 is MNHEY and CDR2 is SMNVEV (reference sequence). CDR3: CASSRGRDSPLHF. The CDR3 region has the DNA TGTGCCAGCAGCAGGGGACGGGATTCACCCCTCCACTTT.

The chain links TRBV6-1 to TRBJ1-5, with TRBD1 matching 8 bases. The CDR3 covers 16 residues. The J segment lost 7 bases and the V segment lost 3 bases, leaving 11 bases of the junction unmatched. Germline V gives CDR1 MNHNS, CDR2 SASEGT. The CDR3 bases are TGTGCCAGCAGTGACATCTTGGACAGGGCGGGCCAGCCCCAGCATTTT. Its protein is CASSDILDRAGQPQHF.

CDR3 loop: CANSGGRGYQETQYF. CDR3 nucleotide sequence: TGTGCCAACTCAGGGGGCCGAGGTTACCAAGAGACCCAGTACTTC. The chain employs TRBV27 and TRBJ2-5, with 8 nucleotides matching TRBD1. The V segment lost 10 bases and the J segment 0 bases; nucleotides outside the gene matches: 10. Germline CDR1 MNHEY, CDR2 SMNVEV (reference sequence). CDR3 length: 15 amino acids.

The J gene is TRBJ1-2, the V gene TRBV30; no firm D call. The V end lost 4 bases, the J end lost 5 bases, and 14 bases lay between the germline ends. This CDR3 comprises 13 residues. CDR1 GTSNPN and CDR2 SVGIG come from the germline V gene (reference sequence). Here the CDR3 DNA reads TGTGCCTGGATGTGGCGGAACACTTATGGCTACACCTTC. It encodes CAWMWRNTYGYTF.

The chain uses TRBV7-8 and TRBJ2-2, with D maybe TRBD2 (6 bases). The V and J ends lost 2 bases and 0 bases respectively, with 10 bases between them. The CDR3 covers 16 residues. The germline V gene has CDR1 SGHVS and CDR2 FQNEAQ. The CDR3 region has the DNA TGTGCCAGCAGCTTACTGGAGGGTGCGAACACCGGGGAGCTGTTTTTT. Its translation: CASSLLEGANTGELFF.

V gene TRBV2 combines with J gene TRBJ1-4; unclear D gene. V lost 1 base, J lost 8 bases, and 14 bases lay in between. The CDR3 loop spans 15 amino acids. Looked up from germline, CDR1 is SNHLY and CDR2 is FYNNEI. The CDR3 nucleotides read TGTGCCAGCAGTGAAGTGCCAGGTGTTGTAGAAAAACTGTTTTTT. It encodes CASSEVPGVVEKLFF.

The CDR3 spells CASSLEGGSTEAFF. In DNA form, the CDR3 reads TGCGCCAGCAGCTTGGAGGGCGGGAGCACTGAAGCTTTCTTT. The chain employs TRBV5-1 and TRBJ1-1; D not resolved. V lost 0 bases, J lost 4 bases, and 10 bases lay in between. From germline, CDR1 is SGHRS and CDR2 YFSETQ. The CDR3 spans 14 residues.

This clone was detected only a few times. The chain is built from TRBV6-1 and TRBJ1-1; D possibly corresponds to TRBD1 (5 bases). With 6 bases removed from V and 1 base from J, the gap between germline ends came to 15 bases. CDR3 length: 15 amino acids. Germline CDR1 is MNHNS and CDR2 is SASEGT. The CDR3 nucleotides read TGTGCCAGCAGCTTTAGGGGTTGGAAGAACACTGAAGCTTTCTTT. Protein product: CASSFRGWKNTEAFF.

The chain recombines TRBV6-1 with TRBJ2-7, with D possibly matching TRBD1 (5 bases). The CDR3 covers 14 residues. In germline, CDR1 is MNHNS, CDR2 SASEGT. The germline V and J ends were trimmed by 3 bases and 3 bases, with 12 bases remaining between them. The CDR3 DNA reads TGTGCCAGCAGTGAGGGGCAGGTTATCTACGAGCAGTACTTC. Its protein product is CASSEGQVIYEQYF.

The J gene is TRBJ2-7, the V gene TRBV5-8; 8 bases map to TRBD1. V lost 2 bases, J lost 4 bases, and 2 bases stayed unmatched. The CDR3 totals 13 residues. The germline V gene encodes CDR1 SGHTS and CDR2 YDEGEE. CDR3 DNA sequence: TGTGCCAGCAGCTTAAACAGGGGGTACGAGCAGTACTTC. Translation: CASSLNRGYEQYF.

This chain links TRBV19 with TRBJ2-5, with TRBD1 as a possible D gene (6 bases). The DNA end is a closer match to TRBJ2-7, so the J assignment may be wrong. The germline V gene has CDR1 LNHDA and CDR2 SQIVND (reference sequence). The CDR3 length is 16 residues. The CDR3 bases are TGTGCCAGTAGTACAAGGGACACATTACCGAACTACGAGCAGTACTTC. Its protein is CASSTRDTLPNYEQYF.

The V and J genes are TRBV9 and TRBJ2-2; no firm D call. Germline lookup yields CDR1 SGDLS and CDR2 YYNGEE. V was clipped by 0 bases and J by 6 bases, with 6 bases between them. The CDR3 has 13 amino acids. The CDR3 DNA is TGTGCCAGCAGCGTAGGGTCGGCCGGGGAGCTGTTTTTT. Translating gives CASSVGSAGELFF.

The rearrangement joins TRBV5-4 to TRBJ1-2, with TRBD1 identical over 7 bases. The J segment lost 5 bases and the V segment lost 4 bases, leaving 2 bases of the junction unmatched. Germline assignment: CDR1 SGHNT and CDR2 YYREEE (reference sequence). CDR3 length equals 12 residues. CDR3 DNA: TGTGCCAGCAGCAGGGACAGTTATGGCTACACCTTC. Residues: CASSRDSYGYTF.

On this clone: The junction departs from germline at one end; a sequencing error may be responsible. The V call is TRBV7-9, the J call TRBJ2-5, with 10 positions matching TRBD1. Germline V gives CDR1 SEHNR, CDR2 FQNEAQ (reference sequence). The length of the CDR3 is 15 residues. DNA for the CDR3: TGTGCCAGCAGCCTAGCCGGGACAGGGGACACGACCCAGTACTTC. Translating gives CASSLAGTGDTTQYF.

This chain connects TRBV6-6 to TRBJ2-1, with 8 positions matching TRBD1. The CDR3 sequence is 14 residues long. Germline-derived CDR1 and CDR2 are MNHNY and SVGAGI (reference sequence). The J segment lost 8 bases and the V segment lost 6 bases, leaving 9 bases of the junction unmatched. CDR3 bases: TGTGCCAGCAGACGGGACAGGAACCAAGATGAGCAGTTCTTC. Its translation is CASRRDRNQDEQFF.

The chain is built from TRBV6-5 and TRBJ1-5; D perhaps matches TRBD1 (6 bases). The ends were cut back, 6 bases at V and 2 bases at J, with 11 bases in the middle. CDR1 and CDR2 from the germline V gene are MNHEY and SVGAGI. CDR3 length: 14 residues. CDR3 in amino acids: CASSRGDGNQPQHF. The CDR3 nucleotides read TGTGCCAGCAGCAGGGGTGATGGCAATCAGCCCCAGCATTTT.

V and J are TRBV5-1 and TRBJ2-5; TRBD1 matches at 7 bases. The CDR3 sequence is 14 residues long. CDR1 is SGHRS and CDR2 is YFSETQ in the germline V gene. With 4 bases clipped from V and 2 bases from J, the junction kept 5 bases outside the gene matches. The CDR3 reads CASSPWTGQETQYF. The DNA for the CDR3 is TGCGCCAGCAGCCCCTGGACAGGTCAAGAGACCCAGTACTTC.

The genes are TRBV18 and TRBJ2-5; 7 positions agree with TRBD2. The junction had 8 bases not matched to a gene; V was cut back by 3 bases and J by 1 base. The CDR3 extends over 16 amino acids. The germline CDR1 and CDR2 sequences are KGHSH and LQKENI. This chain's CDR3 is CASSPLPLAAQETQYF. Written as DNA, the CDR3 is TGTGCCAGCTCACCTCTACCGCTAGCGGCCCAAGAGACCCAGTACTTC.

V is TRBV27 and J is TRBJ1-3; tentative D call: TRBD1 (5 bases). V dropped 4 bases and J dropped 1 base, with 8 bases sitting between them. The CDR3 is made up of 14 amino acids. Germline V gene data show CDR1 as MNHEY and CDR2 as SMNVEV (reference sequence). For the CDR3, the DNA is TGTGCCAGCAGTTCCGGGGGATCTGGAAACACCATATATTTT. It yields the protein CASSSGGSGNTIYF.